The rows below give T cell receptor beta chains drawn from one sample of a study of blood T cell repertoires in COVID-19. The protocol was immunoSEQ multiplex PCR, while the TCRdb copy is restricted to in-frame clones and leaves out a portion. Of tens of thousands of clones in the sample, approximately 90% were seen once. Specimen: peripheral blood. These receptors all stem from a human donor with active COVID-19. The donor label of this sample is uncertain. Each CDR3 is given with its conserved first and last residue. A D gene is named only where the DNA matches it firmly. Only part of the rows carry a size: once, few, many, or a class if the clone is expanded.

V gene: TRBV4-2
CDR3 length: 16
D gene: TRBD1
J gene: TRBJ2-7
clone size: .
CDR3 protein: CASSQDSRGQGYEQYF
CDR3 DNA: TGTGCCAGCAGCCAAGATTCGAGGGGACAGGGCTACGAGCAGTACTTC

V gene: TRBV3-1/TRBV3-2
CDR3 length: 14
D gene: .
J gene: TRBJ2-7
clone size: .
CDR3 protein: CASSQDPVSTRQYF
CDR3 DNA: TGTGCCAGCAGCCAAGACCCAGTTTCGACAAGGCAGTACTTC

V gene: TRBV5-1
CDR3 length: 16
D gene: TRBD2
J gene: TRBJ2-1
clone size: .
CDR3 protein: CASSLAVAGGHREQFF
CDR3 DNA: TGCGCCAGCAGCTTGGCCGTAGCGGGGGGCCACAGGGAGCAGTTCTTC

V gene: TRBV11-3
CDR3 length: 16
D gene: TRBD2
J gene: TRBJ2-1
clone size: .
CDR3 protein: CASSLGRGGSYNEQFF
CDR3 DNA: TGTGCCAGCAGCTTAGGGCGGGGGGGTTCCTACAATGAGCAGTTCTTC

V gene: TRBV6-1
CDR3 length: 14
D gene: .
J gene: TRBJ1-1
clone size: once
CDR3 protein: CASSEAGGNTEAFF
CDR3 DNA: TGTGCCAGCAGTGAAGCGGGGGGGAACACTGAAGCTTTCTTT

V gene: TRBV5-4
CDR3 length: 14
D gene: .
J gene: TRBJ2-7
clone size: once
CDR3 protein: CASSLGLDTYEQYF
CDR3 DNA: TGTGCCAGCAGCTTGGGACTAGACACCTACGAGCAGTACTTC

V gene: TRBV5-1
CDR3 length: 13
D gene: .
J gene: TRBJ2-7
clone size: .
CDR3 protein: CASSLVSGYEQYF
CDR3 DNA: TGCGCCAGCAGCTTGGTTTCCGGCTACGAGCAGTACTTC

V gene: TRBV25-1
CDR3 length: 15
D gene: TRBD1
J gene: TRBJ1-3
clone size: .
CDR3 protein: CASQTPGGLGNTIYF
CDR3 DNA: TGTGCCAGCCAGACCCCAGGGGGTCTTGGAAACACCATATATTTT

V gene: TRBV24-1
CDR3 length: 20
D gene: TRBD2
J gene: TRBJ2-1
clone size: .
CDR3 protein: CATSDPRTSGGPSSYNEQFF
CDR3 DNA: TGTGCCACCAGTGACCCCAGGACTAGCGGGGGGCCTAGCTCCTACAATGAGCAGTTCTTC

V gene: TRBV27
CDR3 length: 20
D gene: TRBD1
J gene: TRBJ2-5
clone size: .
CDR3 protein: CASSFVSGTGHDILQETQYF
CDR3 DNA: TGTGCCAGCAGTTTTGTATCCGGGACAGGGCACGACATCCTTCAAGAGACCCAGTACTTC

V gene: TRBV6-5
CDR3 length: 13
D gene: .
J gene: TRBJ1-2
clone size: .
CDR3 protein: CASSPLRDYGYTF
CDR3 DNA: TGTGCCAGCAGCCCCCTCAGGGACTATGGCTACACCTTC

V gene: TRBV19
CDR3 length: 13
D gene: .
J gene: TRBJ2-7
clone size: .
CDR3 protein: CASSMTNAYEQYF
CDR3 DNA: TGTGCCAGTAGTATGACAAATGCCTACGAGCAGTACTTC

V gene: TRBV19
CDR3 length: 14
D gene: .
J gene: TRBJ1-3
clone size: .
CDR3 protein: CASQAGASGNTIYF
CDR3 DNA: TGTGCCAGCCAAGCGGGGGCCTCAGGAAACACCATATATTTT

V gene: TRBV9
CDR3 length: 17
D gene: TRBD1
J gene: TRBJ2-5
clone size: .
CDR3 protein: CASSGGQAPLAQETQYF
CDR3 DNA: TGTGCCAGCAGCGGGGGACAGGCTCCCTTGGCACAAGAGACCCAGTACTTC

V gene: TRBV5-1
CDR3 length: 14
D gene: TRBD1
J gene: TRBJ2-5
clone size: .
CDR3 protein: CASSSGTGEKTQYF
CDR3 DNA: TGCGCCAGCAGCTCCGGGACAGGGGAAAAGACCCAGTACTTC

V gene: TRBV29-1
CDR3 length: 14
D gene: TRBD1
J gene: TRBJ2-7
clone size: few
CDR3 protein: CSVEDRGTGDEQYF
CDR3 DNA: TGCAGCGTTGAAGATAGGGGGACAGGGGACGAGCAGTACTTC

V gene: TRBV7-3
CDR3 length: 15
D gene: .
J gene: TRBJ2-2
clone size: .
CDR3 protein: CASSLLGGSTGELFF
CDR3 DNA: TGTGCCAGCAGCTTATTAGGGGGTAGCACCGGGGAGCTGTTTTTT

V gene: TRBV9
CDR3 length: 14
D gene: .
J gene: TRBJ1-2
clone size: .
CDR3 protein: CASSVAAQAYGYTF
CDR3 DNA: TGTGCCAGCAGCGTAGCGGCGCAGGCGTATGGCTACACCTTC

V gene: TRBV7-3
CDR3 length: 14
D gene: .
J gene: TRBJ2-1
clone size: .
CDR3 protein: CASSLTPEGFEQFF
CDR3 DNA: TGTGCCAGCAGCTTAACTCCCGAGGGTTTTGAGCAGTTCTTC

V gene: TRBV5-5
CDR3 length: 19
D gene: TRBD2
J gene: TRBJ2-1
clone size: .
CDR3 protein: CASSFSPASGVSSYNEQFF
CDR3 DNA: TGTGCCAGCAGCTTTTCCCCAGCTAGCGGGGTAAGCTCCTACAATGAGCAGTTCTTC

V gene: TRBV6-1
CDR3 length: 16
D gene: TRBD1
J gene: TRBJ1-1
clone size: once
CDR3 protein: CASSGGQGGRNTEAFF
CDR3 DNA: TGTGCCAGCAGTGGGGGACAGGGAGGTCGGAACACTGAAGCTTTCTTT

V gene: TRBV27
CDR3 length: 18
D gene: TRBD1
J gene: TRBJ1-5
clone size: .
CDR3 protein: CASSLKPPGTGILQPQHF
CDR3 DNA: TGTGCCAGCAGTTTAAAACCACCCGGGACAGGCATTTTGCAGCCCCAGCATTTT

V gene: TRBV20-1
CDR3 length: 11
D gene: .
J gene: TRBJ1-2
clone size: .
CDR3 protein: CSTRGAYGYTF
CDR3 DNA: TGCAGTACTCGGGGGGCGTATGGCTACACCTTC

V gene: TRBV6-5
CDR3 length: 13
D gene: TRBD1
J gene: TRBJ2-7
clone size: .
CDR3 protein: CASRGQASYEQYF
CDR3 DNA: TGTGCCAGCAGAGGACAGGCCAGCTACGAGCAGTACTTC

V gene: TRBV6-2/TRBV6-3
CDR3 length: 15
D gene: .
J gene: TRBJ1-1
clone size: .
CDR3 protein: CASSYSSGFRAEAFF
CDR3 DNA: TGTGCCAGCAGTTACTCATCCGGGTTCAGAGCTGAAGCTTTCTTT

V gene: TRBV4-3
CDR3 length: 14
D gene: .
J gene: TRBJ2-3
clone size: .
CDR3 protein: CASSPGDSPDTQYF
CDR3 DNA: TGCGCCAGCAGCCCGGGGGACAGCCCAGATACGCAGTATTTT

V gene: TRBV6-2/TRBV6-3
CDR3 length: 16
D gene: TRBD2
J gene: TRBJ2-5
clone size: .
CDR3 protein: CASSPTSGGLKETQYF
CDR3 DNA: TGTGCCAGCAGTCCAACTAGCGGGGGGCTAAAAGAGACCCAGTACTTC

V gene: TRBV15
CDR3 length: 15
D gene: .
J gene: TRBJ2-6
clone size: many
CDR3 protein: CATSRDQSGANVLTF
CDR3 DNA: TGTGCCACCAGCAGAGATCAATCTGGGGCCAACGTCCTGACTTTC

V gene: TRBV5-1
CDR3 length: 15
D gene: TRBD2
J gene: TRBJ2-1
clone size: .
CDR3 protein: CASSLGAGGLGEQFF
CDR3 DNA: TGCGCCAGCAGCTTGGGAGCGGGGGGGCTCGGTGAGCAGTTCTTC

V gene: TRBV2
CDR3 length: 13
D gene: .
J gene: TRBJ2-2
clone size: .
CDR3 protein: CAIGEGETGELFF
CDR3 DNA: TGTGCCATCGGGGAAGGTGAAACCGGGGAGCTGTTTTTT

V gene: TRBV7-6
CDR3 length: 15
D gene: .
J gene: TRBJ1-2
clone size: .
CDR3 protein: CASSGGGRVHYGYTF
CDR3 DNA: TGTGCCAGCAGTGGGGGGGGCAGGGTACACTATGGCTACACCTTC

V gene: TRBV6-2/TRBV6-3
CDR3 length: 19
D gene: TRBD2
J gene: TRBJ2-1
clone size: .
CDR3 protein: CASSYPGLAGGHSYNEQFF
CDR3 DNA: TGTGCCAGCAGTTACCCGGGACTAGCGGGGGGGCACTCCTACAATGAGCAGTTCTTC

V gene: TRBV12-5
CDR3 length: 16
D gene: .
J gene: TRBJ2-7
clone size: .
CDR3 protein: CASGLAKTESSYEQYF
CDR3 DNA: TGTGCTAGTGGTTTGGCGAAGACAGAAAGCTCCTACGAGCAGTACTTC

V gene: TRBV4-1
CDR3 length: 19
D gene: TRBD2
J gene: TRBJ2-1
clone size: .
CDR3 protein: CASSQDHPYLAGGDNEQFF
CDR3 DNA: TGCGCCAGCAGCCAAGATCACCCCTATCTAGCGGGGGGGGACAATGAGCAGTTCTTC

V gene: TRBV5-6
CDR3 length: 15
D gene: .
J gene: TRBJ2-1
clone size: .
CDR3 protein: CASSLPRTTDNEQFF
CDR3 DNA: TGTGCCAGCAGCTTACCTAGAACGACAGACAATGAGCAGTTCTTC

V gene: TRBV7-6
CDR3 length: 15
D gene: .
J gene: TRBJ2-2
clone size: .
CDR3 protein: CASSTDTTNTGELFF
CDR3 DNA: TGTGCCAGCAGCACGGACACTACGAACACCGGGGAGCTGTTTTTT

V gene: TRBV7-9
CDR3 length: 13
D gene: .
J gene: TRBJ2-2
clone size: .
CDR3 protein: CASSLGLPGELFF
CDR3 DNA: TGTGCCAGCAGCCTCGGACTACCCGGGGAGCTGTTTTTT

V gene: TRBV5-1
CDR3 length: 18
D gene: .
J gene: TRBJ2-1
clone size: .
CDR3 protein: CASSLAPSLLSAYNEQFF
CDR3 DNA: TGCGCCAGCAGCTTGGCACCTAGCCTATTGAGTGCCTACAATGAGCAGTTCTTC

V gene: TRBV18
CDR3 length: 15
D gene: .
J gene: TRBJ1-5
clone size: .
CDR3 protein: CASSPATESNQPQHF
CDR3 DNA: TGTGCCAGCTCACCTGCGACGGAGAGCAATCAGCCCCAGCATTTT

V gene: TRBV6-2/TRBV6-3
CDR3 length: 12
D gene: TRBD1
J gene: TRBJ2-1
clone size: once
CDR3 protein: CASSYSTRGCLF
CDR3 DNA: TGTGCCAGCAGTTACTCCACCAGGGGGTGTCTCTTC

V gene: TRBV6-2/TRBV6-3
CDR3 length: 14
D gene: .
J gene: TRBJ2-7
clone size: .
CDR3 protein: CASSWGRGSYEQYF
CDR3 DNA: TGTGCCAGCAGTTGGGGCAGGGGCTCCTACGAGCAGTACTTC

V gene: TRBV5-1
CDR3 length: 13
D gene: TRBD2
J gene: TRBJ2-4
clone size: .
CDR3 protein: CASSFTSGVDQYF
CDR3 DNA: TGCGCCAGCAGCTTTACTAGCGGGGTTGATCAGTACTTC